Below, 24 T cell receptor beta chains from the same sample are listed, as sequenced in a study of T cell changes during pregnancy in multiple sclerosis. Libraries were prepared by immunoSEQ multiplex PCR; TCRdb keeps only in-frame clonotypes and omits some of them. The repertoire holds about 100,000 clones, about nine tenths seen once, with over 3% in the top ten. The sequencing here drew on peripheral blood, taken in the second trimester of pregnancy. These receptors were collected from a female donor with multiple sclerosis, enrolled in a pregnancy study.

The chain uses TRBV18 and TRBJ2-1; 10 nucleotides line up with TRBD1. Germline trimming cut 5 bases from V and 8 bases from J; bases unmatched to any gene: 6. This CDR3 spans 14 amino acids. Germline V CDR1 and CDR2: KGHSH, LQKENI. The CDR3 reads CASSRDRGYDEQFF. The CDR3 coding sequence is TGTGCCAGCTCAAGGGACAGGGGTTACGATGAGCAGTTCTTC.

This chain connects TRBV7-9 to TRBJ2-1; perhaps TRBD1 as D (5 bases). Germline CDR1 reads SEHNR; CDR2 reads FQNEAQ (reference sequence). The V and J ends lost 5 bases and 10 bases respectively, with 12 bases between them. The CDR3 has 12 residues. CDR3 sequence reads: CASSARVSEQFF. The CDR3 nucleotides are TGTGCCAGCAGCGCCAGGGTGTCCGAGCAGTTCTTC.

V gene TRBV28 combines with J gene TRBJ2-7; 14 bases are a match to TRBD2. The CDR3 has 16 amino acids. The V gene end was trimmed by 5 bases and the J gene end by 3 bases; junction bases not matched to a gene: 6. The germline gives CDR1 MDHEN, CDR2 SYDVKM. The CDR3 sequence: CASSLPGLAGVYEQYF. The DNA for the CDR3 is TGTGCCAGCAGTCTCCCGGGACTAGCGGGAGTCTACGAGCAGTACTTC.

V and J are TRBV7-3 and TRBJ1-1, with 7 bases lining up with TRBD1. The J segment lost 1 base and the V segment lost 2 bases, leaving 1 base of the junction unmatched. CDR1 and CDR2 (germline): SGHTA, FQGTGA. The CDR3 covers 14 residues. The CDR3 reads CASSLGTANTEAFF. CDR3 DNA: TGTGCCAGCAGCTTAGGGACAGCGAACACTGAAGCTTTCTTT.

The CDR3 here is CASSTRGGDPNRPQHF. CDR3 in DNA: TGTGCCAGCAGCACCCGAGGGGGGGACCCCAACCGGCCCCAGCATTTT. The rearrangement links TRBV21-1 to TRBJ1-5. TRBV21-1 is classified as a pseudogene. The length of the CDR3 is 16 residues.

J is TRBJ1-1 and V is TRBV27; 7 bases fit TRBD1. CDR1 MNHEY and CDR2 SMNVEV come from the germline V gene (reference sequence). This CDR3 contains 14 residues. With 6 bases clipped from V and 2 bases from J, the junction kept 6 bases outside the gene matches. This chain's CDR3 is CASRITGVNTEAFF. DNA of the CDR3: TGTGCCAGCAGGATTACAGGGGTTAACACTGAAGCTTTCTTT.

CDR3 bases: TGTGCCAGCAGTTGGGGGACAGGGGGTAATGAGCAGTACTTC. Protein sequence: CASSWGTGGNEQYF. The V gene is TRBV28, the J gene TRBJ2-7; 11 bases map to TRBD1. CDR1 and CDR2 (germline): MDHEN, SYDVKM. Trimming cost V 4 bases and J 7 bases; bases outside gene matches: 6. The CDR3 sequence is 14 residues long.

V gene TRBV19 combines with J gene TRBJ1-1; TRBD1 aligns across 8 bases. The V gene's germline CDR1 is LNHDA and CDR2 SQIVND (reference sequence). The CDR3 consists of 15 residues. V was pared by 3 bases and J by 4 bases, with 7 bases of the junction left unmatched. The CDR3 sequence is CASSMSGQGGTEAFF. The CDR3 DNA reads TGTGCCAGTAGTATGAGTGGACAGGGAGGCACTGAAGCTTTCTTT.

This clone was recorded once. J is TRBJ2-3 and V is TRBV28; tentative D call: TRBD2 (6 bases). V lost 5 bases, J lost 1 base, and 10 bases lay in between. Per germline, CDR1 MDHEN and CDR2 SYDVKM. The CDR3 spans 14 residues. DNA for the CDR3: TGTGCCAGCAGTCGCGGGGAGGGCACAGATACGCAGTATTTT. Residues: CASSRGEGTDTQYF.

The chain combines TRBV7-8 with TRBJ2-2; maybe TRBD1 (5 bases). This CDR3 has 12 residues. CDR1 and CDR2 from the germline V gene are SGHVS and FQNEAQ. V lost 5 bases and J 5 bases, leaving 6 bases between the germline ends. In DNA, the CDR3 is TGTGCCAGCAGCCAGGGTACCGGGGAGCTGTTTTTT. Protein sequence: CASSQGTGELFF. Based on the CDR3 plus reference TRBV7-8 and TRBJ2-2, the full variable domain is GAGVSQSPRYKVAKRGQDVALRCDPISGHVSLFWYQQALGQGPEFLTYFQNEAQLDKSGLPSDRFFAERPEGSVSTLKIQRTQQEDSAVYLCASSQGTGELFFGEGSRLTVL.

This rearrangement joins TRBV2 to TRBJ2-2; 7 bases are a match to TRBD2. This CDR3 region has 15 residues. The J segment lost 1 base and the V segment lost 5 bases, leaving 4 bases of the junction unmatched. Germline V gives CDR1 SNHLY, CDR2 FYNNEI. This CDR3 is CASSRLAMNTGELFF. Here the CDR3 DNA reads TGTGCCAGCAGTCGACTAGCCATGAACACCGGGGAGCTGTTTTTT.

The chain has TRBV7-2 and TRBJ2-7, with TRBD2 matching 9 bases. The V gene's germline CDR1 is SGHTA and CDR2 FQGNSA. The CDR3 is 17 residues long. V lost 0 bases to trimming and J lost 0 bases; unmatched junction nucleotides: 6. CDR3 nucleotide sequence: TGTGCCAGCAGCTTAGCGGCCGGGACTAGCAACTCCTACGAGCAGTACTTC. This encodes CASSLAAGTSNSYEQYF.

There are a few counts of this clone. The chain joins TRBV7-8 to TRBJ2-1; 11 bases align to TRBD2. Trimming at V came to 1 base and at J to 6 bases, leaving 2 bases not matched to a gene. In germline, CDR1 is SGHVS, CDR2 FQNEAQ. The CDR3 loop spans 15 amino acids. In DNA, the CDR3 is TGTGCCAGCAGCTTAGTACTAGCGGGAGCCAATGAGCAGTTCTTC. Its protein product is CASSLVLAGANEQFF.

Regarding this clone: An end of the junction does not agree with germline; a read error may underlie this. In DNA, the CDR3 is TGTGCTAGCAGCCCCGGACTAGGCGGCACGCAGTATTTT. It encodes CASSPGLGGTQYF. The chain carries TRBV7-7 and TRBJ2-3, with 7 bases aligning to TRBD2. The CDR3 runs to 13 residues. Germline loops: CDR1 SSHAT, CDR2 FNYEAQ (reference sequence).

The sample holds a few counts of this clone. DNA of the CDR3: TGTGCCAGCAGCCCCCGAGGGGCGGCGGGAGACCTGTCCAATGAGCAGTTCTTC. This translates into CASSPRGAAGDLSNEQFF. This chain uses TRBV7-8 with TRBJ2-1, with 7 nucleotides matching TRBD2. CDR1 and CDR2 (germline): SGHVS, FQNEAQ. The CDR3 runs to 18 residues. Trimming removed 5 bases from V and 6 bases from J; junction bases left unmatched: 19.

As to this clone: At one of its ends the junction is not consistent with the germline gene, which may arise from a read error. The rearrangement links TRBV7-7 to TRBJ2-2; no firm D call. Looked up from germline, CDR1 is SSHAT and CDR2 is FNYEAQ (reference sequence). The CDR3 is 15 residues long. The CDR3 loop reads CASSLVESEGGELFF. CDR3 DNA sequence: TGTGCTAGCAGCTTAGTGGAGTCAGAAGGCGGGGAGCTGTTTTTT.

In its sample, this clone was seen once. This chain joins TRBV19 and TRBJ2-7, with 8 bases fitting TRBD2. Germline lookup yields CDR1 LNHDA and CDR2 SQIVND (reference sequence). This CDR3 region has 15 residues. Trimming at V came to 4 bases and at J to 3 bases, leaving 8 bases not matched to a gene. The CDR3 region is CASSTLRSGGYEQYF. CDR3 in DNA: TGTGCCAGTAGTACGTTAAGGAGCGGGGGCTACGAGCAGTACTTC.

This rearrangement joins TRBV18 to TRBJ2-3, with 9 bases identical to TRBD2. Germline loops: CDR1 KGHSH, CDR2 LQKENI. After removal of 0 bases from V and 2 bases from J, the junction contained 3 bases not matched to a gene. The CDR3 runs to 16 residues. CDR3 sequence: CASSPPTSGYTDTQYF. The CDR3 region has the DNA TGTGCCAGCTCACCACCGACTAGCGGTTACACAGATACGCAGTATTTT.

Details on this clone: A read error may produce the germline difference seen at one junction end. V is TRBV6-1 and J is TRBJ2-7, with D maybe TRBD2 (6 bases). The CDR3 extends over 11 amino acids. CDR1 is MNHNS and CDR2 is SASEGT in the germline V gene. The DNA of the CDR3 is TGTGCCAGCAGTGAATCCGCGGGAACCATTTTC. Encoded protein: CASSESAGTIF.

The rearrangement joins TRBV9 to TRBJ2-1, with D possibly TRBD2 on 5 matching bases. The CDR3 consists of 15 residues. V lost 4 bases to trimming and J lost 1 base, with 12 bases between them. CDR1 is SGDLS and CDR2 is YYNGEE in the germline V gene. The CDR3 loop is CASSSTKRSYNEQFF. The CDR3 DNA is TGTGCCAGCAGCTCGACTAAAAGGTCCTACAATGAGCAGTTCTTC.

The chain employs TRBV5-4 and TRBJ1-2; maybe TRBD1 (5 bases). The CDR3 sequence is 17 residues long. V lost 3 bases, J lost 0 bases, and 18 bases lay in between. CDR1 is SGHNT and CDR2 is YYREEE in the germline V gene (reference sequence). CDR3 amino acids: CASSSGPPGGANYGYTF. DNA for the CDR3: TGTGCCAGCAGCTCAGGACCTCCGGGGGGGGCTAACTATGGCTACACCTTC.

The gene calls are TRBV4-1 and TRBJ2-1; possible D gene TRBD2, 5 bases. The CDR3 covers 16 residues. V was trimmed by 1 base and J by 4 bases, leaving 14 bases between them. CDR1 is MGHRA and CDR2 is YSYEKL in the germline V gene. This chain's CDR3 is CASSQVRLLVYNEQFF. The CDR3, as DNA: TGCGCCAGCAGCCAAGTTAGACTACTAGTTTACAATGAGCAGTTCTTC.

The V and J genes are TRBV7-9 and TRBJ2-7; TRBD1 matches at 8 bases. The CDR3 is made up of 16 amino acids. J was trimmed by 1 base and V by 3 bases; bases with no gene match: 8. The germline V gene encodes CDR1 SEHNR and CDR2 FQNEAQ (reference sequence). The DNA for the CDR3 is TGTGCCAGCAGCTTCCCATCGGGACAGGCATCCTACGAGCAGTACTTC. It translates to CASSFPSGQASYEQYF.

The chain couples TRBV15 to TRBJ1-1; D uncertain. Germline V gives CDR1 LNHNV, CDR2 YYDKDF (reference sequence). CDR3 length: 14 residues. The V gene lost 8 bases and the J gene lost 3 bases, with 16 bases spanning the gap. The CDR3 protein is CATGPGGEDTEAFF. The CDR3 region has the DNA TGTGCCACCGGCCCAGGAGGCGAGGACACTGAAGCTTTCTTT. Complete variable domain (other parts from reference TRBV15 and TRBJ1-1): DAMVIQNPRYQVTQFGKPVTLSCSQTLNHNVMYWYQQKSSQAPKLLFHYYDKDFNNEADTPDNFQSRRPNTSFCFLDIRSPGLGDTAMYLCATGPGGEDTEAFFGQGTRLTVV.